This is a list of T cell receptor beta chains from one sample in a study of immune evolution from preneoplasia to lung adenocarcinoma. Here immunoSEQ multiplex PCR was the method, and the copy in TCRdb shows in-frame clones only, minus some. The data contain fewer than 9,000 clones, around 80% of them singletons. Material: FFPE adjacent normal lung tissue. These receptors were taken from a person aged 60 to 85 with lung adenocarcinoma. Both conserved end residues are trimmed from each CDR3. For some rows the clone size is stated as once, few or many, or as a class when expanded; others skip it.

cdr3_aa: ASSIDCPLDREEEKLF; v_call: TRBV19; cdr3_length: 16; clone_size: NA
cdr3_aa: ASSWTGAYSGNTIY; v_call: TRBV14; cdr3_length: 14; clone_size: NA
cdr3_aa: ASSPRQGADTQY; v_call: TRBV27; cdr3_length: 12; clone_size: NA
cdr3_aa: ASSPRGGTGDYEQY; v_call: TRBV9; cdr3_length: 14; clone_size: NA
cdr3_aa: ASSPSGQGAGQPQH; v_call: TRBV18; cdr3_length: 14; clone_size: NA
cdr3_aa: ASSLQADYGYT; v_call: TRBV7-9; cdr3_length: 11; clone_size: NA
cdr3_aa: ASSAGQGAPGELF; v_call: TRBV7-2; cdr3_length: 13; clone_size: NA
cdr3_aa: ASSEYTGYGYT; v_call: TRBV25-1; cdr3_length: 11; clone_size: NA
cdr3_aa: ASSDRAELAKNIQY; v_call: TRBV19; cdr3_length: 14; clone_size: few
cdr3_aa: ASSYVRGAGAHEQY; v_call: TRBV7-9; cdr3_length: 14; clone_size: NA
cdr3_aa: ASSEWEESTEAF; v_call: TRBV6-4; cdr3_length: 12; clone_size: NA